Each of the 12 T cell receptor beta chains below was sequenced from the same sample in a study of cytomegalovirus exposure and HLA in healthy donors. Researchers ran the PCR with 60 Vbeta and 13 Jbeta primers. Sequencing used immunoSEQ multiplex PCR; TCRdb keeps in-frame clones, though not all of them. The repertoire holds hundreds of thousands of clones, with around four fifths as singletons. The material sequenced was PBMCs. The receptors originated from a male donor in good health and CMV-seronegative.

This clone was counted once. The chain links TRBV29-1 to TRBJ2-7; 7 bases are a match to TRBD2. Losses at the gene ends were 0 bases for V and 0 bases for J; bases not matched to a gene: 5. Per germline, CDR1 SQVTM and CDR2 ANQGSEA. The CDR3 length is 15 residues. The CDR3 DNA sequence: TGCAGCGTTGAAGATCCCCTAGCGGCCTCCTACGAGCAGTACTTC. Translated: CSVEDPLAASYEQYF.

This rearrangement joins TRBV5-1 to TRBJ2-5, with TRBD2 matching over 10 bases. The CDR3 loop spans 15 amino acids. The trim removed 2 bases at V and 7 bases at J, leaving 8 bases unmatched. Germline CDR1 SGHRS, CDR2 YFSETQ. CDR3 nucleotides: TGCGCCAGCAGCTTCCTAGCGGGAGATATCGGGACCCAGTACTTC. This encodes CASSFLAGDIGTQYF.

The V and J genes are TRBV7-9 and TRBJ2-7; 9 positions agree with TRBD2. The CDR3 contains 17 residues. CDR1 is SEHNR and CDR2 is FQNEAQ in the germline V gene (reference sequence). V lost 1 base to trimming and J lost 7 bases; unmatched junction nucleotides: 14. The DNA for the CDR3 is TGTGCCAGCAGCTTAGGTTTCGGCAGCGGGAGCGGGAGGGAGCAGTACTTC. It translates to CASSLGFGSGSGREQYF.

The V call is TRBV5-1, the J call TRBJ2-2; maybe TRBD2 (5 bases). Trimming took off 2 bases at V and 0 bases at J, with 8 bases between the two ends. Per germline, CDR1 SGHRS and CDR2 YFSETQ. The CDR3 runs 15 residues. CDR3 bases: TGCGCCAGCAGCTTCGGGGTACCGAACACCGGGGAGCTGTTTTTT. Encoded protein: CASSFGVPNTGELFF.

This rearrangement joins TRBV10-3 to TRBJ2-7, with a tentative D call TRBD1 (6 bases). V was shortened by 4 bases and J by 4 bases, with 11 bases between the two germline ends. CDR1 ENHRY and CDR2 SYGVKD come from the germline V gene. This CDR3 comprises 13 residues. CDR3 residues: CAISVVQGYEQYF. The CDR3 nucleotides read TGTGCCATCAGTGTGGTGCAGGGGTACGAGCAGTACTTC.

The chain uses TRBV5-4 and TRBJ2-3; 8 nucleotides align to TRBD2. Trimming cost V 0 bases and J 5 bases; bases outside gene matches: 5. CDR1 is SGHNT and CDR2 is YYREEE in the germline V gene (reference sequence). CDR3 length equals 15 residues. The CDR3 spells CASSLAGRVVDTQYF. CDR3 nucleotides: TGTGCCAGCAGCTTGGCCGGGAGGGTAGTAGATACGCAGTATTTT.

The chain employs TRBV9 and TRBJ2-5; TRBD1 is a possible D gene (6 bases). Per germline, CDR1 SGDLS and CDR2 YYNGEE. V gave up 3 bases and J gave up 7 bases, with 22 bases separating them. The CDR3 runs to 16 residues. The CDR3 loop reads CASSAKGERRKGTQYF. Here the CDR3 DNA reads TGTGCCAGCAGCGCCAAGGGGGAGAGACGGAAAGGGACCCAGTACTTC.

The chain uses TRBV6-4 and TRBJ1-4; D might be TRBD1 (5 bases). Germline V CDR1 and CDR2: MRHNA, SNTAGT. Trimming stripped 4 bases from V and 0 bases from J, with 9 bases between. The CDR3 spans 15 residues. The CDR3 nucleotides are TGTGCCAGCAGTGTTTCGGGGGCAACTAATGAAAAACTGTTTTTT. This encodes CASSVSGATNEKLFF.

The V gene is TRBV5-1, the J gene TRBJ2-1; 12 nucleotides align to TRBD2. V shed 4 bases and J 5 bases; nucleotides not matched to a gene: 7. Germline V gives CDR1 SGHRS, CDR2 YFSETQ. This CDR3 contains 16 residues. The CDR3 DNA reads as TGCGCCAGCAGCCTACTGACTAGCGGGAGTAACAATGAGCAGTTCTTC. Protein product: CASSLLTSGSNNEQFF.

This clone was recorded a few times. This chain joins TRBV9 and TRBJ1-3; unclear D gene. The CDR3 runs 16 residues. Germline CDR1 is SGDLS and CDR2 is YYNGEE. The ends were cut back, 0 bases at V and 0 bases at J, with 10 bases in the middle. The CDR3 loop reads CASSVVPIGSGNTIYF. Written as DNA, the CDR3 is TGTGCCAGCAGCGTAGTTCCAATCGGCTCTGGAAACACCATATATTTT.

The CDR3 region has the DNA TGTGCCAGCAGCTTGGGGGAAAGGGGTGAAAAACTGTTTTTT. This sequence encodes CASSLGERGEKLFF. This chain connects TRBV5-4 to TRBJ1-4; weak D call: TRBD1 (5 bases). Looked up from germline, CDR1 is SGHNT and CDR2 is YYREEE (reference sequence). Trimming took 0 bases from V and 7 from J, leaving 10 bases between them. The CDR3 totals 14 residues.

The gene calls are TRBV2 and TRBJ2-2, with 11 positions matching TRBD2. V lost 4 bases, J lost 5 bases, and 0 bases stayed unmatched. The CDR3 sequence is 14 residues long. Germline CDR1 and CDR2: SNHLY and FYNNEI. The CDR3 loop is CASSGTSGTGELFF. CDR3 sequence (DNA): TGTGCCAGCAGTGGGACTAGCGGGACCGGGGAGCTGTTTTTT. The complete variable domain, with remaining parts taken from reference TRBV2 and TRBJ2-2, reads EPEVTQTPSHQVTQMGQEVILRCVPISNHLYFYWYRQILGQKVEFLVSFYNNEISEKSEIFDDQFSVERPDGSNFTLKIRSTKLEDSAMYFCASSGTSGTGELFFGEGSRLTVL.